The rows below give T cell receptor beta chains drawn from one sample of a study of CD8+ T cells in alopecia areata. Assay used: immunoSEQ multiplex PCR; TCRdb lists only in-frame clones, some missing. The sample contains nearly 110,000 clones, 65% to 85% of which appear only once. Here the sequenced sample was CD8+ T cells sorted from blood, taken at week 24, from a patient treated with tofacitinib. The receptors stem from a human donor with alopecia areata. The CDR3 runs from the conserved cysteine through the conserved F or W. The D gene is left open where the match is weak. The size field is filled for only some rows; it gives once, few, many or a size class.

J	V	D	size	DNA	CDR3
TRBJ2-3	TRBV28	NA	NA	TGTGCCAGCAGACCCAACAGGTTTTACACAGATACGCAGTATTTT	CASRPNRFYTDTQYF
TRBJ1-1	TRBV2	TRBD1	NA	TGTGCCCCAGGGGGGGGGACTGAAGCTTTCTTT	CAPGGGTEAFF
TRBJ2-3	TRBV19	NA	NA	TGTGCCAGTAGTATCACAAGGACCGATACGCAGTATTTT	CASSITRTDTQYF
TRBJ2-7	TRBV12-5	NA	NA	TGTGCTAGTGGCTGGGGACGGGGGGCTGGCGACGAGCAGTACTTC	CASGWGRGAGDEQYF
TRBJ2-1	TRBV19	NA	NA	TGTGCCAGTAGTATAGGGTCGGCTTACAATGAGCAGTTCTTC	CASSIGSAYNEQFF
TRBJ2-3	TRBV6-1	NA	once	TGTGCCAGCAGTGAAAGTGGTTCCATCACAGATACGCAGTATTTT	CASSESGSITDTQYF
TRBJ2-3	TRBV10-3	NA	NA	TGTGCCATCAGCCCCTTCGGGCCCCGGTGGCGTACGCAGTATTTT	CAISPFGPRWRTQYF
TRBJ2-5	TRBV6-5	NA	NA	TGTGCCAGCAGTTACCAACGTTTCGGTAGCGGCGAGACCCAGTACTTC	CASSYQRFGSGETQYF
TRBJ2-7	TRBV4-3	NA	once	TGCGCCAGCAGCCAAGAATCAGGGGGAGGGTACGAGCAGTACTTC	CASSQESGGGYEQYF
TRBJ2-7	TRBV21-1	NA	NA	TGTGCCAGCAGCAAGGGACGGGTCTTTCGGGAGCAGTACTTC	CASSKGRVFREQYF
TRBJ2-7	TRBV7-9	NA	NA	TGTGCCAGCAGCTCCCGATACGAGCAGTACTTC	CASSSRYEQYF
TRBJ2-1	TRBV19	NA	NA	TGTGCCAGTAGTATGGGCAGCCCCTACAATGAGCAGTTCTTC	CASSMGSPYNEQFF
TRBJ2-3	TRBV2	TRBD2	NA	TGTGCCAGTTTACTAGCGGGGGGGCCAGATACGCAGTATTTT	CASLLAGGPDTQYF
TRBJ2-1	TRBV2	TRBD2	NA	TGTGCCAGCAGCACTAGCGGGGGGCACAATGAGCAGTTCTTC	CASSTSGGHNEQFF
TRBJ2-3	TRBV5-1	NA	NA	TGCGCCAGCAGCGTGGGGGACCGCACAGATACGCAGTATTTT	CASSVGDRTDTQYF
TRBJ1-2	TRBV25-1	NA	NA	TGTGCCAGCAGTGAATATGTGGGCTACTCCTCGGAAGGCTACACCTTC	CASSEYVGYSSEGYTF
TRBJ2-7	TRBV4-1	TRBD1	NA	TGCGCCAGCAGCACGCGGACAGGGGGCGGCTACGAGCAGTACTTC	CASSTRTGGGYEQYF
TRBJ2-5	TRBV2	TRBD2	NA	TGTGCCAGCAGTCCCTGGACTAGCGGGGCACAAGAGACCCAGTACTTC	CASSPWTSGAQETQYF
TRBJ1-6	TRBV7-9	TRBD1	NA	TGTGCCAGCAGCTTGGGACAGGGCGATTCACCCCTCCACTTT	CASSLGQGDSPLHF
TRBJ2-3	TRBV29-1	NA	few	TGCAGCGTTATGAGCGGATCCGCAGATACGCAGTATTTT	CSVMSGSADTQYF
TRBJ2-7	TRBV7-9	NA	NA	TGTGCCAGCACCCCGGACACGGCCTACGAGCAGTACTTC	CASTPDTAYEQYF
TRBJ2-3	TRBV27	NA	NA	TGTGCCAGCAGTTTAGGGTTAGAGGATACGCAGTATTTT	CASSLGLEDTQYF
TRBJ1-2	TRBV5-1	NA	NA	TGCGCCAGCAGCTCGGACGGTGGTACCAGTTATGGCTACACCTTC	CASSSDGGTSYGYTF
TRBJ2-7	TRBV9	TRBD1	NA	TGTGCCAGCAGCGTAGGGACAGGGTTCTCCTACGAGCAGTACTTC	CASSVGTGFSYEQYF
TRBJ2-7	TRBV4-3	TRBD2	NA	TGCGCCAGCAGCCAAGCCTACGCGGGGGGTGGCTACGAGCAGTACTTC	CASSQAYAGGGYEQYF
TRBJ2-7	TRBV19	NA	NA	TGTGCCAGTAGTACCGGACCGTCCTACGAGCAGTACTTC	CASSTGPSYEQYF
TRBJ1-2	TRBV9	NA	NA	TGTGCCAGCAGCGTATCAGGACAGAAAGGGGGCTACACCTTC	CASSVSGQKGGYTF
TRBJ2-7	TRBV27	NA	NA	TGTGCCAGCAGTGAGGGGGGGGGCTACGAGCAGTACTTC	CASSEGGGYEQYF
TRBJ2-7	TRBV29-1	NA	NA	TGCAGCGTTGAAGATTCGGGAACGGGAAACGGGCAGTACTTC	CSVEDSGTGNGQYF
TRBJ2-1	TRBV7-9	TRBD1	NA	TGTGCCAGCAGCTTGTCGACAGGGGGCAATGAGCAGTTCTTC	CASSLSTGGNEQFF
TRBJ2-7	TRBV4-3	NA	few	TGCGCCAGCAGCCAAGATGCGCGCGGGGAAACCTACGAGCAGTACTTC	CASSQDARGETYEQYF
TRBJ2-1	TRBV6-1	NA	NA	TGTGCCAGCAGTGCTTACAATGAGCAGTTCTTC	CASSAYNEQFF
TRBJ2-1	TRBV30	TRBD2	few	TGTGCCTGGAACGAGGTTATTAGCGGGGGTCAGTTCTTC	CAWNEVISGGQFF
TRBJ2-2	TRBV9	NA	NA	TGTGCCAGCAGCGCTACAGGTTCCCCCGGGGAGCTGTTTTTT	CASSATGSPGELFF
TRBJ2-1	TRBV4-1	NA	NA	TGCGCCAGCAGCCGAGGTCCCTCTTTGGATGAGCAGTTCTTC	CASSRGPSLDEQFF
TRBJ2-5	TRBV7-9	TRBD1	few	TGTGCCAGCAGCTTAGTGAACAGGGGTCCAGAGACCCAGTACTTC	CASSLVNRGPETQYF
TRBJ2-3	TRBV29-1	NA	NA	TGCAGCGTTGAAGTACCGACAGGAGGTGTTTTCGATACGCAGTATTTT	CSVEVPTGGVFDTQYF
TRBJ2-1	TRBV5-1	NA	NA	TGCGCCAGCAGCTTGTTTGGTGCGGGCAGGAGCTCCTACAATGAGCAGTTCTTC	CASSLFGAGRSSYNEQFF
TRBJ2-1	TRBV7-8	TRBD2	once	TGTGCCAGCAGTCAACTACTAGCGGGGGGTGGCAATGAGCAGTTCTTC	CASSQLLAGGGNEQFF
TRBJ2-4	TRBV7-2	NA	NA	TGTGCCAGCAGCTTCCCGGACTCGTTGGGTATAGCCAAAAACATTCAGTACTTC	CASSFPDSLGIAKNIQYF
TRBJ2-1	TRBV5-4	TRBD2	NA	TGTGCCAGCAGCTTGGGCGGGGGTGAGCAGTTCTTC	CASSLGGGEQFF
TRBJ2-7	TRBV5-6	TRBD2	NA	TGTGCCAGCAGCTTCCCAAGCGGGGACTCCAAGCAGTACTTC	CASSFPSGDSKQYF
TRBJ2-1	TRBV18	TRBD1	few	TGTGCCAGCTCACCGCCTGGGACAGGAAGTGAGCAGTTCTTC	CASSPPGTGSEQFF
TRBJ2-7	TRBV7-6	TRBD1	NA	TGTGCCAGCAGCCCCCGGACAGGCCCTGAGGAGCAGTACTTC	CASSPRTGPEEQYF
TRBJ1-1	TRBV4-1	NA	NA	TGCGCCAGCAGCCCCCCCGCGAGGTTGGGCACTGAAGCTTTCTTT	CASSPPARLGTEAFF
TRBJ2-1	TRBV7-9	TRBD2	few	TGTGCCAGCAGCTTAGGTTCCCTAGCGGGGTTCTATGAGCAGTTCTTC	CASSLGSLAGFYEQFF
TRBJ1-6	TRBV4-1	TRBD1	NA	TGCGCCAGCAGCCACCCCGACAGGGGTAGCTCCTATAATTCACCCCTCCACTTT	CASSHPDRGSSYNSPLHF